Listed below are T cell receptor beta chains from one sample, sequenced in a study of cytomegalovirus exposure and HLA in healthy donors. Assay used: immunoSEQ multiplex PCR; TCRdb lists only in-frame clones, some missing. In the table there are about 140,000 clones, 82% of which are singletons. The material sequenced was PBMCs. All receptors come from a young man in good health and CMV-seropositive. Each CDR3 is given with its conserved first and last residue. Fields, in order: V gene, J gene, clone size, D gene, CDR3 protein, CDR3 DNA. A D gene is named only where the DNA matches it firmly. Not every row has a clone size; where given, it reads once, few, many or a size class.

TRBV5-6,TRBJ2-7,few,TRBD1,CASSLTGGDEQYF,TGTGCCAGCAGCCTAACAGGGGGCGACGAGCAGTACTTC
TRBV7-9,TRBJ2-5,NA,TRBD2,CASSSGLAEEETQYF,TGTGCCAGCAGCTCGGGACTAGCGGAAGAAGAGACCCAGTACTTC
TRBV7-8,TRBJ1-5,NA,TRBD1,CASSPGTGGNQPQHF,TGTGCCAGCAGCCCGGGGACAGGGGGCAATCAGCCCCAGCATTTT
TRBV7-3,TRBJ2-7,NA,NA,CASSLAGSHEQYF,TGTGCCAGCAGCTTAGCGGGAAGTCACGAGCAGTACTTC
TRBV5-6,TRBJ2-3,NA,TRBD1,CASSLGGTDPSDTQYF,TGTGCCAGCAGCTTGGGTGGGACAGACCCTTCGGATACGCAGTATTTT
TRBV27,TRBJ2-7,NA,TRBD2,CASSPLLAGGPDEQYF,TGTGCCAGCAGTCCCCTTCTAGCGGGAGGGCCCGACGAGCAGTACTTC
TRBV7-3,TRBJ2-1,NA,TRBD1,CASSSQGKYNEQFF,TGTGCCAGCAGCTCACAGGGGAAATACAATGAGCAGTTCTTC
TRBV9,TRBJ2-3,NA,NA,CASSVVPDSRTDTQYF,TGTGCCAGCAGCGTAGTTCCGGACAGTAGGACAGATACGCAGTATTTT
TRBV7-9,TRBJ1-4,NA,TRBD1,CASSLTGGATNEKLFF,TGTGCCAGCAGCTTGACAGGGGGGGCAACTAATGAAAAACTGTTTTTT
TRBV27,TRBJ2-2,NA,TRBD2,CASSTGLGVGELFF,TGTGCCAGCAGTACGGGACTAGGGGTCGGGGAGCTGTTTTTT
TRBV6-1,TRBJ2-7,NA,TRBD1,CASSESPGQGGYEQYF,TGTGCCAGCAGTGAATCTCCGGGACAGGGGGGGTACGAGCAGTACTTC
TRBV6-1,TRBJ2-7,NA,TRBD2,CASSGLAASYEQYF,TGTGCCAGCAGTGGACTAGCGGCCTCCTACGAGCAGTACTTC
TRBV19,TRBJ1-5,NA,NA,CASSIRAGNQPQHF,TGTGCCAGTAGTATACGAGCGGGCAATCAGCCCCAGCATTTT
TRBV28,TRBJ1-1,once,TRBD1,CASSLRGTGDTEAFF,TGTGCCAGCAGTTTAAGGGGGACAGGGGACACTGAAGCTTTCTTT
TRBV9,TRBJ2-1,NA,TRBD1,CASSTGSLTGANEQFF,TGTGCCAGCAGCACCGGCTCCTTAACAGGGGCCAATGAGCAGTTCTTC
TRBV21-1,TRBJ2-5,NA,NA,CARGGRLAGPETQYF,TGTGCCAGAGGGGGCCGACTAGCGGGACCGGAGACCCAGTACTTC
TRBV28,TRBJ1-1,NA,NA,CASSFSGGANTEAFF,TGTGCCAGCAGTTTTTCGGGGGGGGCGAACACTGAAGCTTTCTTT
TRBV7-3,TRBJ2-2,NA,NA,CASSPVPQDTGELFF,TGTGCCAGCAGCCCGGTCCCCCAGGACACCGGGGAGCTGTTTTTT
TRBV27,TRBJ1-2,NA,TRBD1,CASSPKTGGARGGYTF,TGTGCCAGCAGTCCTAAGACAGGGGGGGCCCGGGGAGGCTACACCTTC
TRBV7-9,TRBJ2-7,NA,NA,CASSLAGSNEQYF,TGTGCCAGCAGCTTAGCGGGCAGTAACGAGCAGTACTTC
TRBV6-1,TRBJ2-7,once,NA,CASTRTASYEQYF,TGTGCCAGTACCCGGACAGCATCCTACGAGCAGTACTTC
TRBV9,TRBJ2-7,NA,TRBD1,CASSVEEGTGLGYEQYF,TGTGCCAGCAGCGTGGAAGAGGGGACAGGTTTGGGTTACGAGCAGTACTTC
TRBV7-2,TRBJ2-2,NA,NA,CASSLADRNTGELFF,TGTGCCAGCAGCTTAGCGGACAGGAACACCGGGGAGCTGTTTTTT
TRBV9,TRBJ1-1,NA,NA,CASSVDSNTEAFF,TGTGCCAGCAGCGTCGACAGTAACACTGAAGCTTTCTTT